The entry below describes one T cell receptor beta chain. What antigen it recognizes has not been identified. A read error may produce the germline difference seen at one junction end. The data stem from a study of cytomegalovirus exposure and HLA in healthy donors (dated by TCRdb to 2017 to 2019). With respect to the entire study: An earlier analysis of fewer than 750 of the donors reported around 280 Gb of sequence data and approximately 120 million unique TCR beta sequences obtained from around 180 million T cells. Roughly 300 gigabases of sequencing data and 70 million to 85 million unique TCR sequences were included in an early release covering roughly 600 HLA-typed donors. The genetic ancestry cluster associated with self-reported Caucasian donors included approximately 85% of the roughly 400 genotyped donors. The study was designed to test whether signatures of past pathogen exposure could be identified by cataloging public T cell receptors. The study profiled the T cell repertoires of 666 subjects by immunosequencing and related them to cytomegalovirus serostatus. A separate validation cohort of 100 to 150 different subjects was used in addition to the roughly 670-subject first cohort. High-throughput TCR immunosequencing, statistical association of individual TCRs with disease status, and machine learning were combined to predict cytomegalovirus infection status. A later analysis re-examined previously published TCR beta repertoires from several hundred donors and added high-resolution HLA genotyping to investigate patterns of TCR occurrence. The later analysis used no new phenotypic data to find candidate immune exposures, relying instead on TCR beta sequences and their occurrence across donors. An earlier analysis of about 620 of the donors applied high-throughput TCR beta sequencing to assess whether each TCR beta V gene segment acted as functional or pseudogenic. Donor age, sex, ethnicity and CMV serostatus were compiled together with the repertoire data. A later genetic analysis took genome-wide SNP genotypes for about 60% of the roughly 670 donors and used that subset as a discovery cohort. All discovery cohort repertoires had been generated on a single sequencing platform. Both class I and class II loci were covered by HLA typing, at four-digit resolution. Typing coverage varied by locus: roughly 620-640 donors for A, B, C, DRB1 and DQB1; some 520 for DQA1; 600 to 610 for DPA1; 450 to 480 for DPB1. Four to six DR-DQ haplotypes were handled as single units for association and clustering, since linkage in the cohort was strong. Among under 450 genotyped donors of the cohort, an average of around 240,000 unique TCR beta nucleotide sequences were sequenced per donor, 15% to 20% of them non-productive.

Summary of the overall study and its limitations: In an earlier analysis of around 600 of the donors, most TCR beta V segments appeared in productive rearrangements about 87% or about 30% of the time, broadly matching IMGT annotations. In a later analysis, TCR association rates were found to vary across HLA loci, with the most associated TCRs seen for DRB1 alleles and the fewest for HLA-C alleles. A few of the identified cytomegalovirus-associated TCR beta chains were confirmed in vitro to be specific for cytomegalovirus antigens. While some public TCRs were present in many individuals, most TCR sequences turned up only very rarely across donors. At a false discovery rate of 0.05, a later analysis linked 16,951 TCR beta sequences to specific HLA alleles. Compared with equally common non-associated chains, HLA-associated TCR beta chains in a later analysis were more clonally expanded and had lower generation probabilities. According to a later analysis, parvovirus B19, influenza, CMV and Epstein-Barr virus appeared linked to several top co-occurrence clusters. When HLA alleles, especially DR and DQ, strongly co-occurred, attributing TCR associations to individual alleles was difficult. Because some donors lacked HLA typing at each locus, the association tests relied only on the typed subset. Presence/absence analyses assumed roughly uniform sequencing depth across donors, an assumption that may not hold. The study listed 164 TCR beta chains as associated with cytomegalovirus. A cluster of highly shared sequence variants was judged likely to represent a technical artifact of the sequencing pipeline. The 87-base-pair reads could not distinguish some IMGT-functional V segments, including TRBV6-2 and TRBV6-3, so those segments were excluded. The classifier was reported to diagnose cytomegalovirus status with high specificity and sensitivity in both the original cohort and the validation cohort. In this cohort, only TCR beta chains were sequenced, and detectable features were limited by the absence of alpha or paired-chain data. CMV serostatus was the only immune exposure information available for the cohort. Most CMV-associated TCR beta chains appeared to be HLA-restricted in a later analysis, and the HLA associations seemed to be driven largely by CMV exposure. Linkage disequilibrium might explain the correlated functional status among segregating V segments, but an unknown experimental factor could not be ruled out. In a later genetic analysis, fewer N-insertions in productive TCRs were reported among donors in an Asian-associated ancestry cluster than the approximately 710-donor mean. A further reported finding was that TCR beta sequences accurately predicted the HLA-A and HLA-B alleles for most subjects in the first cohort. Because counts were too low, seventeen rarely observed V segments, including chromosome 9 orphons, were left out of the earlier analysis of over 550 of the donors. In a later genetic analysis, a missense DCLRE1C variant was associated with V-gene and J-gene trimming of TCR beta chains, and the association was replicated in an independent cohort. It was suggested by the authors that the approach could potentially be generalized to other disease states and immunological phenotypes.

The library was obtained by the immunoSEQ multiplex PCR assay. The multiplex PCR relied on a mix of 60 forward primers for TCR Vbeta segments and 13 reverse primers for TCR Jbeta segments. The CDR3 region of rearranged TCR beta genes was amplified from genomic DNA with a multiplex PCR assay. On the Illumina HiSeq System, the amplified TCR beta libraries were sequenced as 87-base-pair reads. On the authors' methods: A later analysis counted around 72 million unique TCR beta chains across the approximately 700 repertoires, and 9.5 million to 11 million of these chains were shared by at least two donors. To remove PCR and sequencing errors, raw reads were error-corrected and collapsed into unique sequences using a nearest-neighbor algorithm that merged closely related sequences. Alignment of CDR3 sequences to IMGT reference sequences was used to assign V, D and J gene segments. For a sequence to be retained, a match of at least six nucleotides was required to both a V gene segment and a J gene segment. Rearrangements were called productive when the CDR3 lacked stop codons and stayed in frame with V and J; all others were non-productive. Following IMGT convention, CDR3 was defined as the stretch from the second conserved V-encoded cysteine to the conserved J-encoded phenylalanine. In an earlier analysis of 587 of the donors, sequences lacking an unambiguous match to a single V gene segment were excluded. An earlier analysis of 500 to 600 of the donors classified V segments as functional when productive rearrangements were above 56.7% and as segregating when the standard deviation between donors was above 5%. To diagnose cytomegalovirus status from the catalog of TCR beta chain sequences, a statistical classification framework was built. V and J gene assignment, in a later analysis, came from comparing TCR nucleotide sequences with IMGT/GENE-DB human TR gene sequences. The TCRdist pipeline was used in a later analysis to assign CDR3 sequences and most-parsimonious VDJ recombination scenarios. In a later analysis, each TCR beta chain was defined by its CDR3 amino acid sequence together with its V-gene family, and reads without a unique V-gene family were excluded. A later analysis removed roughly 590 highly shared, low-generation-probability nucleotide sequences to deal with suspected cross-contamination and a sequencing artifact. For each public chain, a later analysis derived a clonal expansion index from normalized ranks of inferred template counts within each repertoire. In a later analysis, generation probabilities were computed using a VDJ recombination model fitted to out-of-frame rearrangements, and the results were checked against IGoR. In a later analysis, TCR-TCR, TCR-HLA and TCR-CMV co-occurrence was scored with hypergeometric tests, and a repertoire-size bias correction was applied to TCR pairs. A later analysis estimated false discovery rates by permuting HLA or CMV assignments 20 times. In a later analysis, co-occurring TCRs were grouped with DBSCAN, and TCRdist sequence similarity was added when clustering was performed within HLA-allele-positive subsets. For co-occurrence clustering, repertoires with fewer than 30,000 or more than 120,000 public chains were excluded, along with 5 or 6 repertoires with anomalous nucleotide sharing. The table was pulled from immuneACCESS by TCRdb, which kept in-frame rearrangements only. Such tables lose some clones; where checked, under half of the loss comes from unresolved V genes, and the rest has no known cause. The DNA was the basis for D and trimming; V, J and clone size are from that table. Here the sample has fewer than 200,000 clones; 70% to 80% occur a single time. The ten largest clonotypes hold approximately 1.3% of the sample.

The cohort consisted of 666 healthy bone marrow donors. At the time of sampling, every cohort member was nominally healthy, though immune exposures that went unrecorded were likely present. The donor was CMV seronegative and was included in the group of around 320 seronegative cohort members. Each donor provided a peripheral blood sample, and peripheral blood mononuclear cells were used for TCR beta sequencing. Genomic DNA extraction from the blood cell samples was performed with the Qiagen DNeasy Blood Extraction Kit. Counted from cysteine to phenylalanine, this CDR3 has 14 amino acids. Solely the CDR3 DNA is kept, with 42 bases framed from the first base. The CDR1 and CDR2 encoded by the germline V gene (reference sequence) are SSHAT and FNYEAQ.

The TCR was taken from a man aged 25 to 40 in good health and CMV-seronegative. Sequenced material: PBMCs. Here the chain combines TRBV7-7 and TRBJ2-5, and TRBD2 matches 8 of the central bases. The DNA sequence is TGTGCTAGCAGCTCGGGGGGGCATTTGGAGACCCAGTACTTC. Translated, it gives CASSSGGHLETQYF.